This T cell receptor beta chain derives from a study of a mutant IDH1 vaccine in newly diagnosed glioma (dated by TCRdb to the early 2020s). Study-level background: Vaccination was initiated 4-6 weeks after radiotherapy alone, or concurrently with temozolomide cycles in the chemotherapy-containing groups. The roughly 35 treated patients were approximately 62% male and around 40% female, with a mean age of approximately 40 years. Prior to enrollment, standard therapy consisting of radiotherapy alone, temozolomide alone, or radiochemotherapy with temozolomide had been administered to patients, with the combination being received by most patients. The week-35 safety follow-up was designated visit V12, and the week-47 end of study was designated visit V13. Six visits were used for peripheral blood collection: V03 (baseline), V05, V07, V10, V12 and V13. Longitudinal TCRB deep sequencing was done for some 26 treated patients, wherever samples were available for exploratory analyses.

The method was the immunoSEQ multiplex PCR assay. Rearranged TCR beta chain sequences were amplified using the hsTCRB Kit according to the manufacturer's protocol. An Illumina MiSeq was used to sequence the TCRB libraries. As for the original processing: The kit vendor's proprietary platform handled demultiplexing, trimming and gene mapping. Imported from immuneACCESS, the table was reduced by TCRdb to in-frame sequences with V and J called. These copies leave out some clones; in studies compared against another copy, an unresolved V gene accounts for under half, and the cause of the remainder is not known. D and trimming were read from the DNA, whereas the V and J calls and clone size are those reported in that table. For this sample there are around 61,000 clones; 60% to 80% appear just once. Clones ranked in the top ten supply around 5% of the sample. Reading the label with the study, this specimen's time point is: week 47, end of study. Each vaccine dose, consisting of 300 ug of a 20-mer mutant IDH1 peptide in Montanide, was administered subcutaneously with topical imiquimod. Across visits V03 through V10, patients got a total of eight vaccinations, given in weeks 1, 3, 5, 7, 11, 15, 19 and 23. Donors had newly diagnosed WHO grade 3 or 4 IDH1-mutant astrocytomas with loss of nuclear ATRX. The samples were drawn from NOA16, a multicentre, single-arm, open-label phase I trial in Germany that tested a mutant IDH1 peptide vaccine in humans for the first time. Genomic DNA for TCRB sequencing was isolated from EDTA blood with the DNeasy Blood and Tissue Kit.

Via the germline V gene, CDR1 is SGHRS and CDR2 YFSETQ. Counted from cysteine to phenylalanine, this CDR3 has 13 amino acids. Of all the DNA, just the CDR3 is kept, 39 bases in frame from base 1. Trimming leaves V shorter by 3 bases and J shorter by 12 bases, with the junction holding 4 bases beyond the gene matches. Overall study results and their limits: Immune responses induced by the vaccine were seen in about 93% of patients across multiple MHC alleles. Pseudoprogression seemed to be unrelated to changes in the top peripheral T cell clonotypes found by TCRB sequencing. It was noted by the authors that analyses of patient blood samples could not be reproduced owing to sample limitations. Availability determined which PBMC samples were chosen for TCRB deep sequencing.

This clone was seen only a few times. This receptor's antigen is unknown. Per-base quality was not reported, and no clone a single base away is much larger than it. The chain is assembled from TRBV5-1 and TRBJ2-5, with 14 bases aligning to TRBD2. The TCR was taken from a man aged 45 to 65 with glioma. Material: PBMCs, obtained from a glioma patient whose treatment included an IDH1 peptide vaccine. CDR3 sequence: CASSSRTSGGKYF. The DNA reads TGCGCCAGCAGCTCTAGGACTAGCGGGGGGAAGTACTTC.